This T cell receptor (beta chain) was captured by sequencing in a study of neurological immune-mediated disorders. General observations from the study: Across subjects, expanded clones had no CDR3 amino acid sequences in common, pointing to private repertoires in all groups. When the repertoires were sorted by phylogenetic grouping, those of 18 of 34 multiple sclerosis patients ended up in one related-CDR3 cluster, a possible signature.

Unsorted libraries were derived from 2 million PBMCs stored at -80 C. Synthesis of cDNA used 5'RACE (with 10-nucleotide random UMIs). A single record per CDR3 protein comes from TCRdb applying MiXCR to the 5' RACE reads. The table has 85,000 to 100,000 distinct CDR3 sequences, roughly 4% seen once; the top ten hold roughly 6%. There are 15 residues in the CDR3. V lost 2 bases and J 2 bases, leaving 10 bases between the germline ends. The sample holds many counts of this clonotype. Its specificity is unknown. The chain is built from TRBV5-7 and TRBJ2-2; D ambiguous. TRBV5-7 is known as an ORF, though its function is uncertain. This TCR was sampled from a woman aged 18-29 years with multiple sclerosis. Sequencing was done on a sample of PBMCs. CDR3 coding DNA: TGTGCCAGCAGCTTAGCCACTAATAACACCGGGGAGCTGTTTTTT. Translating gives CASSLATNNTGELFF.